The text below deals with one T cell receptor (beta chain). The data are from a study of blood T cell repertoires in COVID-19. V was shortened by 8 bases and J by 2 bases, with 15 bases between the two germline ends. CDR3 size: 14 residues. Germline CDR1 and CDR2: SNHLY and FYNNEI. Original processing methods: For nucleated cells, counts were estimated from reference gene primer amplification. TCRdb's table, derived via immunoSEQ multiplex PCR, lists solely in-frame clones and lacks some. From that table come the V and J calls and clone size; the DNA was used to work out D and trimming. The table records about 180,000 clones, roughly 87% of them present only once.

The chain has TRBV2 and TRBJ1-1; D perhaps matches TRBD1 (5 bases). The clonotype originates from a woman aged 70-85 years with COVID-19, enrolled during active disease. Input material: peripheral blood. Written as DNA, the CDR3 is TGTGCCAGCGCGAAGGAGGGGACCAACACTGAAGCTTTCTTT. Its protein product is CASAKEGTNTEAFF.